These 32 T cell receptor beta chains were all obtained from the same sample, sequenced in a study of T cells expressing NK-cell markers. TCRdb re-called the 5' RACE reads and catalogs CDR3 proteins one per entry, DNA excluded. The sample totals some 410,000 distinct CDR3 sequences. The sample comprised blood T cells: a sorted CD56 or NKG2C T cell subset, CD4+ or CD8+ T cells, or bulk PBMC T cells (not recorded which). The origin of the receptors is a woman between 18 and 70 years old in good health.

The gene calls are TRBV20-1 and TRBJ2-7. The CDR3 is 14 residues long. Germline V gives CDR1 DFQATT, CDR2 SNEGSKA (reference sequence). CDR3 residues: CSARDRVNPYEQYF.

The V call is TRBV6-1, the J call TRBJ1-1; without DNA, the TCRdb call of TRBD1 cannot be checked. There are 13 residues in the CDR3. The germline gives CDR1 MNHNS, CDR2 SASEGT. The CDR3 loop is CASSDAGVTEAFF.

The chain joins TRBV19 to TRBJ2-5; TCRdb names TRBD2, which stays unverified in the absence of DNA. The CDR3 is made up of 15 amino acids. Germline CDR1 and CDR2: LNHDA and SQIVND (reference sequence). CDR3 sequence reads: CASGQWEGPQETQYF.

The chain employs TRBV5-5 and TRBJ2-5; checking the TCRdb D call of TRBD2 is not possible without DNA. Per germline, CDR1 SGHKS and CDR2 YYEKEE (reference sequence). CDR3 length: 18 residues. This chain's CDR3 is CASSLAASGGAVRETQYF.

The chain is built from TRBV6-2 or TRBV6-3 and TRBJ1-5; as DNA is missing, the TRBD1 call by TCRdb cannot be tested. The CDR3 has 15 residues. Germline CDR1 MNHEY, CDR2 SVGEGT. CDR3 in amino acids: CASSYLNRGNQPQHF.

The J gene is TRBJ1-4, the V gene TRBV29-1; without DNA, the TCRdb call of TRBD1 cannot be checked. This CDR3 has 13 residues. The germline V gene has CDR1 SQVTM and CDR2 ANQGSEA. CDR3 sequence reads: CSVEERGGEKLFF.

The chain links TRBV5-4 to TRBJ1-1; TCRdb gives TRBD1 as the D gene, but with no DNA this cannot be confirmed. The CDR3 runs to 14 residues. Germline lookup yields CDR1 SGHNT and CDR2 YYREEE (reference sequence). CDR3 sequence: CASSRTGLGTEAFF.

J is TRBJ1-2 and V is TRBV6-2 or TRBV6-3; TCRdb's D call, TRBD1, is unchecked because there is no DNA. The CDR3 loop spans 15 amino acids. Germline V gives CDR1 MNHEY, CDR2 SVGEGT. The CDR3 sequence: CASRGRGQGKDGYTF.

This chain links TRBV19 with TRBJ1-2; no DNA is available, so the TRBD1 call from TCRdb remains unchecked. In germline, CDR1 is LNHDA, CDR2 SQIVND (reference sequence). The CDR3 is 15 residues long. CDR3 protein: CASSSGTGAYYGYTF.

The chain uses TRBV11-1 and TRBJ1-1; lacking DNA, the TRBD1 call made by TCRdb goes unchecked. The CDR3 loop spans 14 amino acids. Germline CDR1 SGHAT, CDR2 FQDESV (reference sequence). CDR3 loop: CASTPNWGGTEAFF.

The V and J genes are TRBV4-3 and TRBJ2-5. Germline V gives CDR1 LGHNA, CDR2 YSLEER. This CDR3 is built from 13 residues. CDR3 in amino acids: CASSQWTQETQYF.

The J gene is TRBJ1-5, the V gene TRBV6-1; TCRdb's D call of TRBD1 is untestable without DNA. In germline, CDR1 is MNHNS, CDR2 SASEGT. The CDR3 is made up of 16 amino acids. The CDR3 protein is CASSKTRVNSNQPQHF.

CDR3 loop: CASSLAARGFRNTIYF. V and J are TRBV12-3 or TRBV12-4 and TRBJ1-3; TCRdb indicates TRBD1, and absent DNA this call remains unverified. This CDR3 region has 16 residues.

This chain links TRBV20-1 with TRBJ2-7. The CDR3 is made up of 14 amino acids. Germline V lookup: CDR1 DFQATT, CDR2 SNEGSKA (reference sequence). CDR3: CSARTTTPYYDQYF.

CDR3 protein: CSVPGPGLGTTEAFF. The rearrangement joins TRBV29-1 to TRBJ1-1; TCRdb's assignment of TRBD1 cannot be checked, as there is no DNA. The CDR3 runs 15 residues. From germline, CDR1 is SQVTM and CDR2 ANQGSEA.

This chain links TRBV20-1 with TRBJ2-4; the D call from TCRdb, TRBD2, cannot be confirmed without DNA. Germline V gene data show CDR1 as DFQATT and CDR2 as SNEGSKA (reference sequence). The CDR3 contains 15 residues. The CDR3 is CSARGTKLAKNIQYF.

The chain recombines TRBV6-2 or TRBV6-3 with TRBJ2-3; TCRdb picks TRBD2, but there is no DNA to check that call. The CDR3 loop spans 17 amino acids. Germline V gene sequence: CDR1 MNHEY, CDR2 SVGEGT. This chain's CDR3 is CASKAPTSARGADTQYF.

The chain joins TRBV27 to TRBJ2-7; there is no DNA to check the TCRdb D call of TRBD2. CDR3 length equals 14 residues. Germline V CDR1 and CDR2: MNHEY, SMNVEV (reference sequence). The CDR3 reads CASSWGTSGYEQYF.

The rearrangement joins TRBV24-1 to TRBJ2-1; TCRdb returns TRBD2, unconfirmable since there is no DNA. CDR1 is KGHDR, CDR2 SFDVKD, per germline. The CDR3 loop spans 14 amino acids. This chain's CDR3 is CAPGLAGKGNEQFF.

The CDR3: CASSPLSGRSNEQFF. The V gene is TRBV3-1, the J gene TRBJ2-1; TCRdb lists TRBD2, though no DNA is available to test this call. Per the germline V gene, CDR1 is LGHDT and CDR2 is YNNKEL (reference sequence). The CDR3 is 15 residues long.

The gene calls are TRBV20-1 and TRBJ2-1; TCRdb lists TRBD2, though no DNA is available to test this call. CDR1 and CDR2 from the germline V gene are DFQATT and SNEGSKA (reference sequence). CDR3 length: 20 residues. Here the CDR3 reads CSARDRGLAGVLGSYNEQFF.

The V and J genes are TRBV10-3 and TRBJ2-7; the TRBD1 assignment by TCRdb is unverifiable without DNA. Germline V gives CDR1 ENHRY, CDR2 SYGVKD. This CDR3 contains 15 residues. The CDR3 spells CAISEPGQMSYEQYF.

The chain is built from TRBV5-1 and TRBJ2-3; with no DNA, the TCRdb D assignment of TRBD2 cannot be verified. CDR1 is SGHRS and CDR2 is YFSETQ in the germline V gene. The CDR3 is made up of 14 amino acids. The CDR3 sequence is CASSPLAVTDTQYF. Based on the CDR3 plus reference TRBV5-1 and TRBJ2-3, the full variable domain is KAGVTQTPRYLIKTRGQQVTLSCSPISGHRSVSWYQQTPGQGLQFLFEYFSETQRNKGNFPGRFSGRQFSNSRSEMNVSTLELGDSALYLCASSPLAVTDTQYFGPGTRLTVL.

The CDR3 protein is CASSAQGMSAKNIQYF. J is TRBJ2-4 and V is TRBV7-2; no DNA is available, so the TRBD1 call from TCRdb remains unchecked. The CDR3 spans 16 residues. Per the germline V gene, CDR1 is SGHTA and CDR2 is FQGNSA.

The rearrangement joins TRBV29-1 to TRBJ2-5. This CDR3 contains 12 residues. Germline CDR1 is SQVTM and CDR2 is ANQGSEA. The CDR3 region is CSVVAGAETQYF. The variable domain in full, with the rest retrieved from reference TRBV29-1 and TRBJ2-5, is SAVISQKPSRDICQRGTSLTIQCQVDSQVTMMFWYRQQPGQSLTLIATANQGSEATYESGFVIDKFPISRPNLTFSTLTVSNMSPEDSSIYLCSVVAGAETQYFGPGTRLLVL.

The chain couples TRBV12-3 or TRBV12-4 to TRBJ1-2; TCRdb designates TRBD1, a call that cannot be tested without DNA. This CDR3 has 17 amino acids. CDR3 protein: CASSLALGVGDNYGYTF.

The chain has TRBV18 and TRBJ1-1. Germline loops: CDR1 KGHSH, CDR2 LQKENI. The CDR3 has 14 amino acids. The CDR3 region is CASSPQGANTEAFF.

The chain links TRBV12-3 or TRBV12-4 to TRBJ2-2; TCRdb's assignment of TRBD1 cannot be checked, as there is no DNA. The CDR3 extends over 15 amino acids. The CDR3 here is CASSRGVATTGELFF.

The V and J genes are TRBV20-1 and TRBJ2-5; TCRdb selects TRBD1, and the lack of DNA leaves this call unchecked. The CDR3 is made up of 11 amino acids. The germline CDR1 and CDR2 sequences are DFQATT and SNEGSKA (reference sequence). This chain's CDR3 is CSAAQGETQYF.

V and J are TRBV7-2 and TRBJ1-4; the TCRdb D gene call, TRBD1, has no DNA to confirm it. The length of the CDR3 is 16 residues. The V gene's germline CDR1 is SGHTA and CDR2 FQGNSA. CDR3 region: CASSFVPGQGDEKLFF.

The chain carries TRBV20-1 and TRBJ2-1; TCRdb indicates TRBD2, and absent DNA this call remains unverified. Germline CDR1 and CDR2: DFQATT and SNEGSKA (reference sequence). CDR3 length equals 14 residues. The CDR3 sequence: CSASGLADYNEQFF.

V and J are TRBV7-9 and TRBJ2-3; TCRdb returns TRBD1, unconfirmable since there is no DNA. The CDR3 spans 15 residues. Looked up from germline, CDR1 is SEHNR and CDR2 is FQNEAQ (reference sequence). CDR3 residues: CASSAGAFDTDTQYF.